This T cell receptor (beta chain) was profiled in a study of shared clonotypes between healthy human individuals. Overall study results and limits: Unshared clonotypes carried lower generation probabilities than those common to all four donors.

A remark on this clone: Its antigen is as yet unknown.

In the study's own analysis: Without quality scores, immunoSEQ junctional reads could not be filtered like full-length reads. The method was immunoSEQ multiplex PCR; TCRdb's version includes in-frame clones alone and lacks a portion of them. Clone size and the V and J calls come from that table; the DNA yielded D and trimming. The repertoire holds roughly 300,000 clones, with about 73% as singletons. The CDR3 spans 17 residues. CDR1 is SGHDT and CDR2 is YYEEEE in the germline V gene. V lost 1 base, J lost 4 bases, and 11 bases stayed unmatched. This sequence originates from a young man in good health. The rearrangement uses TRBV5-6 and TRBJ2-3, with 8 bases that match TRBD2. Material for sequencing was memory CD4+ T cells sorted from blood. Indicated subset: CD45RA-negative fraction. In DNA, the CDR3 is TGTGCCAGCAGCTTGTTTCGGGGGGGACGAGGGGCAGATACGCAGTATTTT. This gives the protein CASSLFRGGRGADTQYF. The variable domain in full, completed from reference TRBV5-6 and TRBJ2-3, reads DAGVTQSPTHLIKTRGQQVTLRCSPKSGHDTVSWYQQALGQGPQFIFQYYEEEERQRGNFPDRFSGHQFPNYSSELNVNALLLGDSALYLCASSLFRGGRGADTQYFGPGTRLTVL.